The clone carrying this TCR beta chain was observed a few times. The antigen is not known. The source of the sample is a study of spatial heterogeneity in lung cancer. TCRdb used MiXCR to reprocess the 5' RACE reads, holding one entry per CDR3 protein. The data hold some 28,000 distinct CDR3 sequences, with 7.5% to 10% observed a single time. The time point is: sample taken at primary tumor resection. The input material, whole RNA from tumor, nontumor lung or frozen PBMC, was sequenced unsorted. Samples were obtained from around 72 donors, all untreated early-stage non-small cell lung cancer patients. General study findings and limits: Whereas they appeared in blood less at follow-up, ubiquitous expanded tumor TCRs appeared there more at resection.

This clonotype was sampled from a female donor with early-stage non-small cell lung cancer. The sequencing here drew on PBMCs, taken at surgery.

CDR3 nucleotides: TGTGCCAGCGGGGAGATGAACACTGAAGCTTTCTTT. Protein sequence: CASGEMNTEAFF. This chain uses TRBV27 with TRBJ1-1; D unclear. CDR1 and CDR2 from the germline V gene are MNHEY and SMNVEV (reference sequence). The CDR3 is made up of 12 amino acids. V lost 8 bases, J lost 0 bases, and 7 bases lay in between.